This TCR beta chain was recovered during a study of T cell clonotyping in hematopoietic cell transplantation. General study results and limits: No sorting was done, leaving CD4 and CD8 contributions mixed. Few recipient clonotypes overlapped donors; over 95% were de novo at given depth. Recipient TCR diversity dropped after transplant; expanded clonotypes rose from day 30 to 180.

Blood collection times were about day -28 and days 30, 100, 180 posttransplant. Repertoires were generated with immunoSEQ multiplex PCR, while TCRdb's copy carries only in-frame clones and drops some. The table has 13,000 or so clones, roughly 92% seen once. Notes on this clone: As yet, its antigen is unknown.

The V gene end was trimmed by 3 bases and the J gene end by 8 bases; junction bases not matched to a gene: 5. The germline gives CDR1 LNHDA, CDR2 SQIVND (reference sequence). The CDR3 sequence is 13 residues long. V usage is TRBV19 and J usage is TRBJ1-1, with 8 positions matching TRBD1. The source was PBMCs, collected 100 days after allogeneic stem cell transplant. The receptor was isolated from a female patient aged 45 to 65 who had an allogeneic stem cell transplant from an unrelated donor, so the T cells may come from the graft donor. Some clones in this sample may be carry-over from other donors' samples. DNA for the CDR3: TGTGCCAGTAGTATCAGGGACAGGAGCGAAGCTTTCTTT. It yields the protein CASSIRDRSEAFF.